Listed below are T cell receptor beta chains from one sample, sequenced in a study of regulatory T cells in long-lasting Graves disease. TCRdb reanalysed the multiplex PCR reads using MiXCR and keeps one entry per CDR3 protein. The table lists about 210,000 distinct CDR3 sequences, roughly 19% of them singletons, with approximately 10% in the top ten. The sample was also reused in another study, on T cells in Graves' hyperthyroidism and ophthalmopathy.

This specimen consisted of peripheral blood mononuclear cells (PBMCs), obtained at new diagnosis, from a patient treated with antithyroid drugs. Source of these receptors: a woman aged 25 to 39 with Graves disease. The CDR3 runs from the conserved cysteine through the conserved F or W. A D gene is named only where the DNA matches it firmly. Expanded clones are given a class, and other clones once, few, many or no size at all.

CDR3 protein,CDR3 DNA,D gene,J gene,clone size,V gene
CAFQPKGLFNQPQHF,TGTGCCTTTCAACCCAAAGGGCTTTTTAATCAGCCCCAGCATTTT,NA,TRBJ1-5,many,TRBV30
CASSQLPGGQGPNEKLFF,TGCGCCAGCAGCCAACTCCCTGGAGGACAGGGGCCTAATGAAAAACTGTTTTTT,TRBD1,TRBJ1-4,few,TRBV4-1
CASSFSQTAQNGYTF,TGTGCCAGCAGCTTTTCACAGACGGCCCAAAATGGCTACACCTTC,NA,TRBJ1-2,many,TRBV7-2
CSVEDLDSGSGELFF,TGCAGCGTTGAAGATTTGGACAGCGGATCCGGGGAGCTGTTTTTT,NA,TRBJ2-2,NA,TRBV29-1
CASSLQGPDTQYF,TGTGCCAGCAGCTTGCAGGGCCCAGATACGCAGTATTTT,NA,TRBJ2-3,many,TRBV5-5
CASSFGFGGNQPQHF,TGTGCCAGCAGTTTCGGGTTTGGGGGCAATCAGCCCCAGCATTTT,NA,TRBJ1-5,many,TRBV12-3/TRBV12-4
CASSSQTGYYTF,TGTGCCAGCAGCTCACAGACAGGGTACTACACCTTC,TRBD1,TRBJ1-2,many,TRBV11-3
CASSQNPQEFRYGYTF,TGCGCCAGCAGCCAAAACCCTCAGGAGTTTCGCTATGGCTACACCTTC,NA,TRBJ1-2,many,TRBV4-1
CASSPRGGTGSYEQYF,TGTGCCAGCAGCCCCCGGGGGGGTACCGGCTCCTACGAGCAGTACTTC,TRBD2,TRBJ2-7,many,TRBV7-8
CASSIPGQGTDTQYF,TGTGCCAGTAGTATACCCGGACAGGGCACAGATACGCAGTATTTT,TRBD1,TRBJ2-3,many,TRBV19
CASSQDPNGSYEQYF,TGCGCCAGCAGCCAAGACCCCAACGGCTCCTACGAGCAGTACTTC,NA,TRBJ2-7,many,TRBV4-1
CASSLGRATRPQHF,TGTGCCAGCAGTTTAGGCAGGGCAACGCGCCCCCAGCATTTT,NA,TRBJ1-5,many,TRBV28
CASSKFGQGRTGELFF,TGTGCCAGCAGCAAATTTGGGCAGGGTCGCACCGGGGAGCTGTTTTTT,NA,TRBJ2-2,many,TRBV14
CASSLWRNTIYF,TGTGCCAGCAGTTTATGGCGAAACACCATATATTTT,NA,TRBJ1-3,many,TRBV12-3/TRBV12-4
CAWTRTGISGANVLTF,TGTGCCTGGACCCGAACCGGGATCTCTGGGGCCAACGTCCTGACTTTC,NA,TRBJ2-6,few,TRBV30
CASSEYGDTGELFF,TGTGCCAGCAGTGAATATGGGGACACCGGGGAGCTGTTTTTT,NA,TRBJ2-2,NA,TRBV28
CASSTTPGTSYEQYF,TGTGCCAGCAGTACTACTCCCGGGACTAGCTACGAGCAGTACTTC,TRBD2,TRBJ2-7,NA,TRBV28
CSAMGFGQGGGEQYF,TGCAGTGCTATGGGGTTTGGACAGGGAGGTGGCGAGCAGTACTTC,TRBD1,TRBJ2-7,many,TRBV20-1
CASSKDYSYEQYF,TGTGCCAGCAGCAAGGACTACTCCTACGAGCAGTACTTC,NA,TRBJ2-7,few,TRBV7-9
CASSLMRGNTEAFF,TGTGCCAGCAGTTTAATGAGGGGAAACACTGAAGCTTTCTTT,NA,TRBJ1-1,NA,TRBV12-3/TRBV12-4
CASSAPWKGESYNSPLHF,TGTGCCAGCAGCGCACCCTGGAAGGGTGAATCCTATAATTCACCTCTCCACTTT,NA,TRBJ1-6,many,TRBV9
CASSLGQGATQPQHF,TGTGCCAGCAGCTTAGGACAGGGGGCGACTCAGCCCCAGCATTTT,TRBD1,TRBJ1-5,NA,TRBV7-9
CATSRDRDDITGELFF,TGTGCCACCAGCAGAGACAGGGATGACATAACCGGGGAGCTGTTTTTT,NA,TRBJ2-2,many,TRBV15
CASSQRTYGYTF,TGTGCCAGCAGCCAAAGAACCTATGGCTACACCTTC,NA,TRBJ1-2,many,TRBV28
CASSPDRIVQETQYF,TGTGCCAGCTCACCGGACAGAATCGTCCAAGAGACCCAGTACTTC,NA,TRBJ2-5,many,TRBV18
CASSSPGQGARGLFF,TGTGCCAGCAGCTCACCGGGACAGGGGGCGCGGGGACTGTTTTTT,TRBD1,TRBJ1-4,NA,TRBV5-5
CASSYYRDRGMNTEAFF,TGTGCCAGCAGCTATTACCGGGACAGGGGAATGAACACTGAAGCTTTCTTT,TRBD1,TRBJ1-1,many,TRBV5-6
CATSGRDRGGTEAFF,TGTGCCACCAGCGGCCGGGACAGGGGGGGCACTGAAGCTTTCTTT,TRBD1,TRBJ1-1,many,TRBV15
CVSSLYEHGYTF,TGTGTCAGCAGTTTATACGAGCATGGCTACACCTTC,NA,TRBJ1-2,many,TRBV12-3/TRBV12-4
CASSYSTRDYGYTF,TGTGCCAGCAGTTACTCGACCCGGGACTATGGCTACACCTTC,NA,TRBJ1-2,once,TRBV12-3/TRBV12-4
CASSERGTVSSYEQYF,TGTGCCAGCAGTGAAAGGGGTACGGTGAGCTCCTACGAGCAGTACTTC,NA,TRBJ2-7,few,TRBV2
CASSSPTGIAGELFF,TGTGCCAGCAGTTCCCCGACAGGGATTGCCGGGGAGCTGTTTTTT,TRBD1,TRBJ2-2,many,TRBV6-5
CASSLASRAGWGTEAFF,TGTGCCAGCAGCTTAGCTAGTCGGGCAGGGTGGGGCACTGAAGCTTTCTTT,NA,TRBJ1-1,many,TRBV11-2
CASSLSAGGVSMGYTF,TGTGCCAGCAGTCTCTCGGCTGGGGGGGTTTCTATGGGCTACACCTTC,NA,TRBJ1-2,many,TRBV28
CASIRGLQETQYF,TGTGCCAGCATCCGGGGTCTCCAAGAGACCCAGTACTTC,NA,TRBJ2-5,NA,TRBV6-1
CASSLTGARDTQYF,TGTGCCAGCAGTTTAACGGGAGCCCGAGATACGCAGTATTTT,NA,TRBJ2-3,many,TRBV28
CAWKSPGQGVVNTEAFF,TGTGCCTGGAAATCCCCGGGACAGGGGGTGGTGAACACTGAAGCTTTCTTT,TRBD1,TRBJ1-1,many,TRBV30
CASSFGQLEKLFF,TGTGCCAGCAGCTTCGGACAGCTTGAAAAACTGTTTTTT,NA,TRBJ1-4,many,TRBV7-2